One sample yielded the 29 T cell receptor beta chains listed below, sequenced in a study of OX40 agonist ivuxolimab in advanced cancers. The assay was immunoSEQ multiplex PCR, and TCRdb's table has in-frame clones only and misses some. Among 41,000 or so clones listed, more than 75% were seen once. The sample in question was CD4+ or CD8+ T cells sorted from blood, obtained in a trial of the OX40 agonist ivuxolimab. The source of these receptors is an adult with an advanced solid tumor such as melanoma, head and neck, liver or kidney cancer.

The rearrangement uses TRBV28 and TRBJ1-5; D gene uncertain. With 3 bases removed from V and 0 bases from J, the gap between germline ends came to 6 bases. Germline CDR1 reads MDHEN; CDR2 reads SYDVKM. There are 14 residues in the CDR3. The CDR3 region is CASSFSLSNQPQHF. CDR3 bases: TGTGCCAGCAGTTTCAGTCTTAGCAATCAGCCCCAGCATTTT.

The V gene is TRBV5-8, the J gene TRBJ2-3; 8 nucleotides line up with TRBD2. The junction had 5 bases not matched to a gene; V was cut back by 9 bases and J by 2 bases. This CDR3 is 13 amino acids long. Per germline, CDR1 SGHTS and CDR2 YDEGEE. CDR3: CAIRLAPTDTQYF. The CDR3 bases are TGTGCCATACGACTAGCGCCCACAGATACGCAGTATTTT.

The gene calls are TRBV28 and TRBJ2-7; weak D call: TRBD1 (8 bases). CDR3 length: 14 amino acids. Trimming stripped 9 bases from V and 2 bases from J, with 17 bases between. Germline lookup yields CDR1 MDHEN and CDR2 SYDVKM. CDR3 residues: CASGGDRITYEQYF. As DNA, the CDR3 is TGTGCCAGTGGGGGGGACAGGATCACCTACGAGCAGTACTTC.

This chain joins TRBV6-1 and TRBJ2-7; 9 nucleotides align to TRBD1. This CDR3 has 12 amino acids. V lost 7 bases and J lost 9; bases outside the gene matches: 7. Looked up from germline, CDR1 is MNHNS and CDR2 is SASEGT. The CDR3 DNA reads TGTGCCAGCACCACAGGGGGCGCGGGGCAGTACTTC. Translation: CASTTGGAGQYF.

The V call is TRBV11-3, the J call TRBJ2-7, with D uncertain. The CDR3 has 14 amino acids. Germline CDR1 is SGHNT and CDR2 is YENEEA. Trimming took 0 bases from V and 0 from J, leaving 6 bases between them. CDR3 sequence: CASSLETYSYEQYF. CDR3 nucleotides: TGTGCCAGCAGCTTAGAGACATACTCCTACGAGCAGTACTTC.

CDR3 bases: TGTGCCAGCAGCTTGGCCGGAGGGGGCGACTACGAGCAGTACTTC. Translated, it gives CASSLAGGGDYEQYF. The genes are TRBV5-4 and TRBJ2-7; the D gene is possibly TRBD1 (7 bases). V lost 0 bases, J lost 3 bases, and 13 bases lay in between. The germline gives CDR1 SGHNT, CDR2 YYREEE (reference sequence). The CDR3 has 15 residues.

The J gene is TRBJ1-2, the V gene TRBV19; D unclear. Germline CDR1 and CDR2: LNHDA and SQIVND (reference sequence). The CDR3 loop spans 12 amino acids. V dropped 6 bases and J dropped 2 bases, with 7 bases sitting between them. DNA for the CDR3: TGTGCCAGTAGAGAGACAAACTATGGCTACACCTTC. Translated: CASRETNYGYTF.

V gene TRBV27 combines with J gene TRBJ2-7; D is ambiguous. Trimming removed 4 bases at V and 7 bases at J, with 11 bases between. Germline lookup yields CDR1 MNHEY and CDR2 SMNVEV (reference sequence). The CDR3 sequence is 12 residues long. The CDR3 reads CASSSGPREQYF. The DNA of the CDR3 is TGTGCCAGCAGTTCCGGGCCAAGGGAGCAGTACTTC.

The CDR3 sequence is CASSLWGGVGYTF. The CDR3 region has the DNA TGTGCCAGCAGTTTATGGGGAGGGGTTGGCTACACCTTC. The chain uses TRBV27 and TRBJ1-2, with D possibly matching TRBD1 (5 bases). The CDR3 length is 13 residues. Trimming left V 1 base short and J 7 bases short, with 10 bases between. Germline V gene sequence: CDR1 MNHEY, CDR2 SMNVEV (reference sequence).

This clone was detected only once. The identical CDR3 is also encoded by other nucleotide sequences in the sample. The chain combines TRBV28 with TRBJ1-1; D is ambiguous. V was trimmed by 3 bases and J by 5 bases, leaving 4 bases between them. Germline-derived CDR1 and CDR2 are MDHEN and SYDVKM. There are 11 residues in the CDR3. The CDR3 coding sequence is TGTGCCAGCAGTTTGGGGACTGAAGCTTTCTTT. Protein product: CASSLGTEAFF.

The chain uses TRBV27 and TRBJ1-5, with D uncertain. V lost 4 bases to trimming and J lost 5 bases, with 15 bases between them. This CDR3 contains 15 residues. In germline, CDR1 is MNHEY, CDR2 SMNVEV (reference sequence). CDR3 sequence: CASSYLGGRDQPQHF. CDR3 coding DNA: TGTGCCAGCAGTTACCTGGGAGGAAGGGATCAGCCCCAGCATTTT.

V gene TRBV19 combines with J gene TRBJ2-6; 11 bases are a match to TRBD1. CDR3 size: 18 residues. The germline V gene encodes CDR1 LNHDA and CDR2 SQIVND (reference sequence). V lost 3 bases to trimming and J lost 2 bases; unmatched junction nucleotides: 6. This CDR3 is CASSIAGTGGTGANVLTF. As DNA, the CDR3 is TGTGCCAGTAGTATCGCCGGGACAGGGGGGACTGGGGCCAACGTCCTGACTTTC.

This clone has only one observation. This chain uses TRBV28 with TRBJ1-1; 7 bases line up with TRBD1. Germline CDR1 and CDR2: MDHEN and SYDVKM. J was trimmed by 0 bases and V by 9 bases; bases with no gene match: 4. This CDR3 has 13 residues. CDR3 protein: CASRGGLNTEAFF. The CDR3, as DNA: TGTGCCAGTCGAGGGGGCTTGAACACTGAAGCTTTCTTT.

The chain carries TRBV10-3 and TRBJ2-7, with 9 bases that match TRBD1. Losses at the gene ends were 4 bases for V and 2 bases for J; bases not matched to a gene: 3. Germline V gene data show CDR1 as ENHRY and CDR2 as SYGVKD. The CDR3 totals 14 residues. Written as DNA, the CDR3 is TGTGCCATCAGTGTCGGGACAGGGACCTACGAGCAGTACTTC. It codes for CAISVGTGTYEQYF.

The CDR3 nucleotides read TGCGCCAGCAGCTTGCGACTAGCGGGAGTCGGCACCGGGGAGCTGTTTTTT. Its translation is CASSLRLAGVGTGELFF. V usage is TRBV5-1 and J usage is TRBJ2-2, with TRBD2 matching over 12 bases. The CDR3 is 17 amino acids. Germline assignment: CDR1 SGHRS and CDR2 YFSETQ. V gave up 1 base and J gave up 4 bases; unmatched junction bases: 5.

The V and J genes are TRBV27 and TRBJ1-5; maybe TRBD1 (5 bases). Per the germline V gene, CDR1 is MNHEY and CDR2 is SMNVEV (reference sequence). CDR3 length: 17 residues. Trimming cost V 5 bases and J 7 bases, with 24 bases left between them. This CDR3 is CASSQNQVVGKGQPQHF. As DNA, the CDR3 is TGTGCCAGCAGTCAAAACCAGGTTGTGGGGAAGGGGCAGCCCCAGCATTTT.

The V call is TRBV5-1, the J call TRBJ2-1; 7 positions match TRBD2. The CDR3 extends over 16 amino acids. CDR1 is SGHRS and CDR2 is YFSETQ in the germline V gene. Unmatched junction bases numbered 11, after V lost 2 bases and J lost 6 bases. This CDR3 is CASSLAPGLFPNEQFF. CDR3 bases: TGCGCCAGCAGCTTAGCCCCGGGACTATTCCCCAATGAGCAGTTCTTC.

The count of this clone is one. This rearrangement joins TRBV13 to TRBJ2-7, with 9 bases that match TRBD1. This CDR3 has 13 residues. With 3 bases clipped from V and 5 bases from J, the junction kept 2 bases outside the gene matches. CDR1 PRHDT and CDR2 FYEKMQ come from the germline V gene (reference sequence). CDR3 region: CASSFGQGNEQYF. CDR3 nucleotide sequence: TGTGCCAGCAGCTTTGGACAGGGGAACGAGCAGTACTTC.

The sample holds one count of this clone. The gene calls are TRBV21-1 and TRBJ2-7; the table's D call, TRBD1, was not checked against the DNA. TRBV21-1 is deemed a pseudogene. There are 14 residues in the CDR3. Written as DNA, the CDR3 is TGTGCCAGCAGCAAGGAAGGGGGCGGCTACGAGCAGTACTTC. Translation: CASSKEGGGYEQYF.

The gene calls are TRBV29-1 and TRBJ2-7; TRBD2 agrees at 14 bases. V was pared by 7 bases and J by 6 bases, with 5 bases of the junction left unmatched. The CDR3 extends over 13 amino acids. Germline CDR1 reads SQVTM; CDR2 reads ANQGSEA. In DNA, the CDR3 is TGCAGCGCAGGACTAGCGGGAGGTTCCGAGCAGTACTTC. Encoded protein: CSAGLAGGSEQYF.

The V gene is TRBV10-3, the J gene TRBJ1-1; D remains ambiguous. Trimming took off 8 bases at V and 5 bases at J, with 12 bases between the two ends. Germline V gene sequence: CDR1 ENHRY, CDR2 SYGVKD. The CDR3 is 12 residues long. CDR3 bases: TGTGCCATCGCTCCGGGTGGAACTGAAGCTTTCTTT. Translation gives CAIAPGGTEAFF.

The chain employs TRBV9 and TRBJ2-1; TRBD2 aligns across 12 bases. The CDR3 runs to 16 residues. CDR1 and CDR2 from the germline V gene are SGDLS and YYNGEE. With V trimmed by 0 bases and J by 7 bases, 5 bases remained unmatched. CDR3 bases: TGTGCCAGCAGCGTAGGTCTAGCGGGAGGGAGGAATGAGCAGTTCTTC. Protein: CASSVGLAGGRNEQFF.

V usage is TRBV7-4 and J usage is TRBJ1-5; TRBD1 agrees at 11 bases. Trimming removed 3 bases from V and 6 bases from J; junction bases left unmatched: 4. Germline V gives CDR1 SGHVT, CDR2 SQSDAQ. CDR3 length equals 15 residues. In DNA form, the CDR3 reads TGTGCCAGCAGCTTCGGACAGGGGGCGATTCAGCCCCAGCATTTT. Translation: CASSFGQGAIQPQHF. The whole variable domain, filled in from reference TRBV7-4 and TRBJ1-5, reads GAGVSQSPRYKVAKRGRDVALRCDSISGHVTLYWYRQTLGQGSEVLTYSQSDAQRDKSGRPSGRFSAERPERSVSTLKIQRTEQGDSAVYLCASSFGQGAIQPQHFGDGTRLSIL.

The CDR3 nucleotides read TGCGCCAGCAGCCAGGATGGGATTTTCTCCTACAATGAGCAGTTCTTC. Translated, it gives CASSQDGIFSYNEQFF. The chain uses TRBV4-1 and TRBJ2-1, with no clear D. V was trimmed by 3 bases and J by 0 bases, leaving 12 bases between them. Germline V CDR1 and CDR2: MGHRA, YSYEKL. The CDR3 has 16 amino acids.

The gene calls are TRBV18 and TRBJ2-5; 8 nucleotides align to TRBD1. V lost 9 bases and J lost 2; bases outside the gene matches: 8. Germline V gene sequence: CDR1 KGHSH, CDR2 LQKENI. The CDR3 length is 14 residues. The CDR3 region is CASVRDRTQETQYF. CDR3 DNA: TGTGCCAGTGTCCGGGACAGGACTCAAGAGACCCAGTACTTC.

This clone was found a few times. The rearrangement uses TRBV15 and TRBJ2-5; no clear D gene. Germline V gene data show CDR1 as LNHNV and CDR2 as YYDKDF (reference sequence). Trimming stripped 1 base from V and 0 bases from J, with 12 bases between. The CDR3 is 16 residues long. The CDR3 DNA follows: TGTGCCACCAGCAGAGGAGGAAAACTCCACCAAGAGACCCAGTACTTC. Protein sequence: CATSRGGKLHQETQYF.

This chain links TRBV28 with TRBJ1-5, with D possibly matching TRBD1 (5 bases). The V gene lost 5 bases and the J gene lost 9 bases, with 17 bases spanning the gap. CDR1 is MDHEN, CDR2 SYDVKM, per germline. There are 14 residues in the CDR3. The CDR3: CASSPLEGRRPQHF. The CDR3, as DNA: TGTGCCAGCAGTCCGTTAGAGGGGCGAAGGCCCCAGCATTTT.

This clone appeared once. This sequence joins TRBV2 and TRBJ1-2; the D is unclear. Trimming stripped 6 bases from V and 1 base from J, with 9 bases between. The length of the CDR3 is 13 residues. Germline V lookup: CDR1 SNHLY, CDR2 FYNNEI. The CDR3, as DNA: TGTGCCAGCAGCGAGACGGATAACTATGGCTACACCTTC. As protein: CASSETDNYGYTF.

This clone was found a few times. V gene TRBV4-2 combines with J gene TRBJ2-1; 9 nucleotides match TRBD2. The CDR3 is 17 residues long. The junction had 11 bases not matched to a gene; V was cut back by 1 base and J by 7 bases. Germline CDR1 and CDR2: LGHNA and YNFKEQ. The CDR3 region is CASSQVLAGSWVNEQFF. CDR3 DNA: TGTGCCAGCAGCCAAGTTCTAGCGGGATCGTGGGTTAATGAGCAGTTCTTC.